A selection of T cell receptor beta chains follows, all from one sample in a study of response to subunit inactivated influenza vaccine. TCRdb re-called the RT-PCR reads through MiXCR, storing one row per CDR3 protein. The sample lists hundreds of thousands of distinct CDR3 sequences, less than 10% seen once, with over 10% in the top ten. This material consisted of PBMCs from blood, taken 23 months after vaccination. All receptors come from a man between 50 and 70 years old who received an inactivated influenza vaccine. Both conserved end residues are part of each CDR3. A D gene is named only where the DNA matches it firmly. Some rows have no size entry. The others give once, few or many, or a class for an expanded clone.

>many|TRBV5-5|TRBJ1-5|-
CASSPDNSPYSNQPQHF
TGTGCCAGCAGTCCGGACAACAGCCCATATAGCAATCAGCCCCAGCATTTT
>-|TRBV7-9|TRBJ2-5|-
CASSLAAAETQYF
TGTGCCAGCAGCTTAGCGGCCGCAGAGACCCAGTACTTC
>few|TRBV6-5|TRBJ2-7|-
CASSDSGGLGEQYF
TGTGCCAGCAGTGACTCTGGGGGGCTCGGCGAGCAGTACTTC
>few|TRBV2|TRBJ2-2|TRBD1
CASRDRASNTGELFF
TGTGCCAGCAGGGACAGGGCCTCGAACACCGGGGAGCTGTTTTTT
>-|TRBV7-8|TRBJ2-1|TRBD2
CASSLTSTGEQFF
TGTGCCAGCAGCTTGACTAGCACCGGTGAGCAGTTCTTC
>many|TRBV6-2/TRBV6-3|TRBJ2-7|TRBD2
CASSYLGLGILEQYF
TGTGCCAGCAGTTACCTGGGACTAGGAATCCTCGAGCAGTACTTC
>many|TRBV20-1|TRBJ2-3|-
CSARDLARDTQYF
TGCAGTGCTAGAGATCTAGCAAGAGATACGCAGTATTTT
>many|TRBV20-1|TRBJ2-2|-
CSGARTGELFF
TGCAGTGGGGCCAGGACCGGGGAGCTGTTTTTT
>many|TRBV12-3/TRBV12-4|TRBJ1-5|-
CASSYSRDQPQHF
TGTGCCAGCAGTTACTCCAGGGATCAGCCCCAGCATTTT
>-|TRBV20-1|TRBJ2-7|-
CSANNRGPYEQYF
TGCAGTGCAAACAACAGAGGGCCCTACGAGCAGTACTTC
>many|TRBV20-1|TRBJ2-7|TRBD1
CSARAGDRVTEQYF
TGCAGTGCTAGAGCAGGCGACAGGGTAACCGAGCAGTACTTC
>many|TRBV6-4|TRBJ2-1|TRBD2
CASSRLAGGLRVSYNEQFF
TGTGCCAGCAGTCGACTTGCGGGAGGGCTGAGAGTCTCCTACAATGAGCAGTTCTTC
>-|TRBV7-7|TRBJ2-5|TRBD1
CASSQLGTGGRETQYF
TGTGCCAGCAGCCAACTCGGGACAGGGGGCCGGGAGACCCAGTACTTC
>-|TRBV14|TRBJ2-5|-
CASSQVRLRGETQYF
TGTGCCAGCAGCCAAGTCCGGCTTCGAGGGGAGACCCAGTACTTC
>few|TRBV24-1|TRBJ2-5|-
CATSEGGQQETQYF
TGTGCCACCAGTGAGGGGGGACAGCAAGAGACCCAGTACTTC
>many|TRBV10-3|TRBJ1-5|-
CAISERQGNQPQHF
TGTGCCATCAGTGAAAGGCAGGGCAATCAGCCCCAGCATTTT
>-|TRBV20-1|TRBJ1-5|-
CSARDSGIRVNNQPQHF
TGCAGTGCTAGAGATAGCGGGATTCGGGTGAACAATCAGCCCCAGCATTTT